Shown below are 28 T cell receptor beta chains from a single sample sequenced in a study of blood T cells in healthy people across ages. A second about 7 to 11 cycle PCR used barcoded and J-beta primers. Each CDR3 protein is one row after TCRdb ran MiXCR on the 5' RACE reads. The table has 1.5 million to 2 million distinct CDR3 sequences, about 50% seen once. The sample was blood. These receptors were taken from a woman aged 40 to 49 in good health.

The chain uses TRBV20-1 and TRBJ2-1; no clear D gene. Germline V gene lookup returns CDR1 DFQATT and CDR2 SNEGSKA (reference sequence). CDR3 length: 13 residues. The CDR3 coding sequence is TGCAGGCTTGGTCGGAACCTTTACAATGAGCAGTTCTTC. Protein sequence: CRLGRNLYNEQFF.

The chain joins TRBV27 to TRBJ1-1; TRBD1 might be the D (5 bases). V shed 2 bases and J shed 6 bases, with 13 bases lying between them. This CDR3 comprises 14 residues. Germline CDR1 reads MNHEY; CDR2 reads SMNVEV (reference sequence). The CDR3 reads CASSLIPWGAEAFF. The CDR3 DNA sequence: TGTGCCAGCAGTTTAATTCCGTGGGGGGCTGAAGCTTTCTTT.

The chain uses TRBV28 and TRBJ1-2; D remains ambiguous. This CDR3 spans 14 amino acids. Between the trimmed V and J ends, which lost 2 bases and 2 bases, there was a span of 9 bases. CDR1 MDHEN and CDR2 SYDVKM come from the germline V gene. In DNA, the CDR3 is TGTGCCAGCAGTTTAATCGCCGGGAACTATGGCTACACCTTC. Translated: CASSLIAGNYGYTF.

The chain recombines TRBV20-1 with TRBJ1-5, with TRBD1 identical over 9 bases. V was clipped by 6 bases and J by 4 bases; unmatched bases: 10. Per the germline V gene, CDR1 is DFQATT and CDR2 is SNEGSKA (reference sequence). The CDR3 covers 15 residues. The DNA of the CDR3 is TGCAGTGCGCCCGGGACAGGGTCTGGTAATCAGCCCCAGCATTTT. It is translated as CSAPGTGSGNQPQHF.

This clonotype was recorded a few times. This chain connects TRBV2 to TRBJ2-5, with D uncertain. CDR1 is SNHLY and CDR2 is FYNNEI in the germline V gene. Trimming shortened V by 8 bases and J by 1 base, and 17 bases separated the two germline ends. There are 15 residues in the CDR3. The CDR3: CASAVTPSLQETQYF. As DNA, the CDR3 is TGTGCCAGCGCAGTGACCCCGTCTCTCCAAGAGACCCAGTACTTC.

Many counts were recorded for this clonotype. The CDR3 here is CASPRDRERQETQYF. The CDR3 DNA reads as TGTGCCAGCCCCCGGGACAGGGAGCGACAAGAGACCCAGTACTTC. The chain couples TRBV25-1 to TRBJ2-5, with 9 bases fitting TRBD1. The CDR3 has 15 amino acids. The ends lost 8 bases at V and 2 bases at J; junction bases unmatched: 9. The germline gives CDR1 MGHDK, CDR2 SYGVNS.

Concerning this clonotype itself: An end of the junction does not agree with germline; a read error may underlie this. This chain links TRBV20-1 with TRBJ1-2, with D possibly TRBD1 on 5 matching bases. Germline V gene lookup returns CDR1 DFQATT and CDR2 SNEGSKA (reference sequence). The CDR3 spans 11 residues. This chain's CDR3 is CSAIWGYGYTF. CDR3 DNA sequence: TGCAGCGCTATTTGGGGCTACGGCTACACCTTC.

About this clonotype: Compared with germline, one end of the junction differs, possibly owing to a read error. This chain uses TRBV7-2 with TRBJ2-6; 7 bases agree with TRBD1. Germline lookup yields CDR1 SGHTA and CDR2 FQGNSA. The CDR3 runs 17 residues. Written as DNA, the CDR3 is TGTGCCGGCAGCCCTAGGGGACAGAGCTCTGGGGCCAACGTCCTGACTTTC. It encodes CAGSPRGQSSGANVLTF.

The V and J genes are TRBV19 and TRBJ1-2, with D hard to call. V shed 2 bases and J shed 3 bases, with 10 bases lying between them. This CDR3 has 14 amino acids. Looked up from germline, CDR1 is LNHDA and CDR2 is SQIVND (reference sequence). The CDR3 region has the DNA TGTGCCAGTAGTATACCGGGTAAGGACTATGGCTACACCTTC. As protein: CASSIPGKDYGYTF.

About this clonotype: The junction departs from the called germline gene at one end, perhaps through a read error. The gene calls are TRBV6-6 and TRBJ2-3; no firm D call. Germline lookup yields CDR1 MNHNY and CDR2 SVGAGI (reference sequence). This CDR3 comprises 14 residues. The CDR3 DNA is TGTGCCGGCAGCCCTCACCAGGGCACAGATACGCAGTATTTT. It codes for CAGSPHQGTDTQYF.

The CDR3 region is CASSRRNLAGALHQETQYF. The CDR3 DNA is TGTGCCAGCAGCCGAAGGAACCTAGCGGGGGCGCTCCACCAAGAGACCCAGTACTTC. This sequence joins TRBV7-9 and TRBJ2-5, with 10 bases matching TRBD2. Germline assignment: CDR1 SEHNR and CDR2 FQNEAQ (reference sequence). The ends lost 5 bases at V and 0 bases at J; junction bases unmatched: 15. This CDR3 has 19 residues.

The V call is TRBV27, the J call TRBJ1-2; possible D gene TRBD1, 5 bases. This CDR3 comprises 18 residues. CDR1 is MNHEY and CDR2 is SMNVEV in the germline V gene (reference sequence). The V end lost 2 bases, the J end lost 0 bases, and 19 bases lay between the germline ends. The CDR3 bases are TGTGCCAGCAGTTTAAAGTCCGACAGATCTATCACTAACTATGGCTACACCTTC. Translated: CASSLKSDRSITNYGYTF.

This clonotype has just a few counts. The rearrangement uses TRBV6-5 and TRBJ1-2, with TRBD1 matching over 8 bases. Germline values: CDR1 MNHEY, CDR2 SVGAGI. CDR3 length: 13 residues. Trimming at V came to 6 bases and at J to 7 bases, leaving 7 bases not matched to a gene. CDR3 in amino acids: CASRRSDRAGYTF. The CDR3 DNA is TGTGCCAGCAGGCGCTCGGACAGGGCTGGCTACACCTTC.

This chain joins TRBV15 and TRBJ2-3, with TRBD2 identical over 7 bases. Germline trimming cut 9 bases from V and 3 bases from J; bases unmatched to any gene: 6. CDR1 and CDR2 (germline): LNHNV, YYDKDF (reference sequence). The CDR3 is made up of 13 amino acids. DNA for the CDR3: TGTGCCACGGGTTTGGGGGGGACAGATACGCAGTATTTT. Its translation: CATGLGGTDTQYF.

This chain links TRBV27 with TRBJ2-1; D may be TRBD1 (6 bases). Germline-derived CDR1 and CDR2 are MNHEY and SMNVEV (reference sequence). The CDR3 spans 16 residues. Trimming pared 1 base from V and 12 bases from J, leaving 22 bases between. The CDR3 is CASSLLGGEGVIGQFF. CDR3 DNA sequence: TGTGCCAGCAGTTTATTAGGGGGAGAAGGTGTGATTGGGCAGTTCTTC.

This chain links TRBV4-2 with TRBJ2-1; tentative D call: TRBD2 (5 bases). The end of the DNA is better explained by TRBJ2-7, so the J call may be wrong. CDR1 LGHNA and CDR2 YNFKEQ come from the germline V gene. This CDR3 has 17 amino acids. CDR3 nucleotides: TGTGCCAGCAGCCAAGAATTAGGTAGCTGGGAACGGGGTGAGCAGTACTTC. This gives the protein CASSQELGSWERGEQYF.

V and J are TRBV6-2 or TRBV6-3 and TRBJ2-3; 7 nucleotides align to TRBD2. Germline V gene lookup returns CDR1 MNHEY and CDR2 SVGEGT. CDR3 length: 15 residues. V lost 2 bases, J lost 3 bases, and 5 bases stayed unmatched. Here the CDR3 reads CASSYHGGTTDTQYF. CDR3 nucleotides: TGTGCCAGCAGTTACCACGGGGGGACTACAGATACGCAGTATTTT.

The chain uses TRBV7-9 and TRBJ2-1; 10 positions agree with TRBD1. The CDR3 is made up of 17 amino acids. Germline values: CDR1 SEHNR, CDR2 FQNEAQ (reference sequence). V lost 9 bases and J lost 8; bases outside the gene matches: 19. The CDR3 is CASNLLRDRGFEDEQFF. The CDR3 DNA is TGTGCCAGTAACCTTCTCCGGGACAGGGGTTTTGAAGATGAGCAGTTCTTC. The whole variable domain, remainder taken from reference TRBV7-9 and TRBJ2-1, is DTGVSQNPRHKITKRGQNVTFRCDPISEHNRLYWYRQTLGQGPEFLTYFQNEAQLEKSRLLSDRFSAERPKGSFSTLEIQRTEQGDSAMYLCASNLLRDRGFEDEQFFGPGTRLTVL.

The rearrangement joins TRBV6-1 to TRBJ2-1, with TRBD1 identical over 7 bases. Germline loops: CDR1 MNHNS, CDR2 SASEGT. The CDR3 contains 16 residues. V gave up 4 bases and J gave up 0 bases; unmatched junction bases: 6. CDR3 residues: CASSGFGQVSYNEQFF. In DNA form, the CDR3 reads TGTGCCAGCAGTGGGTTTGGACAGGTCTCCTACAATGAGCAGTTCTTC.

This chain joins TRBV4-1 and TRBJ1-5, with TRBD1 matching 7 bases. The CDR3 extends over 15 amino acids. Germline CDR1 reads MGHRA; CDR2 reads YSYEKL. Germline trimming cut 1 base from V and 10 bases from J; bases unmatched to any gene: 10. The CDR3 bases are TGCGCCAGCAGCCAAGGGGGACAGCTTGAGGGACCCCAGCATTTT. It specifies CASSQGGQLEGPQHF.

This chain uses TRBV11-2 with TRBJ2-5; 10 nucleotides match TRBD2. J gave up 5 bases and V 1 base, and 16 bases lay outside the gene matches. The CDR3 has 19 residues. Germline V lookup: CDR1 SGHAT, CDR2 FQNNGV. CDR3 protein: CASSLAGSGGTGPWETQYF. CDR3 DNA: TGTGCCAGCAGCTTAGCGGGTAGCGGGGGGACCGGTCCATGGGAGACCCAGTACTTC. Based on the CDR3 plus reference TRBV11-2 and TRBJ2-5, the full variable domain is EAGVAQSPRYKIIEKRQSVAFWCNPISGHATLYWYQQILGQGPKLLIQFQNNGVVDDSQLPKDRFSAERLKGVDSTLKIQPAKLEDSAVYLCASSLAGSGGTGPWETQYFGPGTRLLVL.

The chain carries TRBV7-2 and TRBJ1-2; D gene unclear. The V gene's germline CDR1 is SGHTA and CDR2 FQGNSA. Between the trimmed V and J ends, which lost 3 bases and 2 bases, there was a span of 10 bases. This CDR3 spans 14 amino acids. The CDR3 spells CASSFPAPNYGYTF. The DNA for the CDR3 is TGTGCCAGCAGCTTTCCAGCTCCGAACTATGGCTACACCTTC.

The DNA for the CDR3 is TGTGCCAGCAGTTTAGTGATCGGGGGGGTTAGCAATCAGCCCCAGCATTTT. This translates into CASSLVIGGVSNQPQHF. The chain employs TRBV12-3 or TRBV12-4 and TRBJ1-5, with a possible D match to TRBD1 (5 bases). Trimming took off 1 base at V and 0 bases at J, with 13 bases between the two ends. CDR3 length: 17 residues.

V is TRBV12-3 or TRBV12-4 and J is TRBJ1-2; no clear D gene. The V and J ends lost 5 bases and 8 bases respectively, with 15 bases between them. This CDR3 comprises 13 residues. The CDR3 bases are TGTGCCAGCAGTCCGGGGTCGACTGAGGGCTACACCTTC. Translated: CASSPGSTEGYTF.

The rearrangement links TRBV4-3 to TRBJ2-1, with D hard to call. V was pared by 0 bases and J by 2 bases, with 8 bases between. CDR3 length: 15 residues. In germline, CDR1 is LGHNA, CDR2 YSLEER. The CDR3 sequence is CASSQDGRTYNEQFF. The CDR3 bases are TGCGCCAGCAGCCAAGATGGCAGGACCTACAATGAGCAGTTCTTC.

This clonotype came up a few times. CDR3 in DNA: TGCAGTGCTAGTAGGGACGGCGCCTACAATGAGCAGTTCTTC. As protein: CSASRDGAYNEQFF. The gene calls are TRBV20-1 and TRBJ2-1; D is possibly TRBD1 or TRBD2 (5 bases each). CDR3 length: 14 residues. Per germline, CDR1 DFQATT and CDR2 SNEGSKA (reference sequence). V was clipped by 3 bases and J by 2 bases, with 11 bases between them.

The CDR3 DNA reads TGCAGTGCTAGGAACCCAAAGGGCTATGGCTACACCTTC. It encodes CSARNPKGYGYTF. The chain couples TRBV20-1 to TRBJ1-2; D not resolved. The CDR3 contains 13 residues. V was shortened by 3 bases and J by 4 bases, with 12 bases between the two germline ends. Germline V CDR1 and CDR2: DFQATT, SNEGSKA (reference sequence).

The chain is built from TRBV21-1 and TRBJ2-4; TRBD1 is the table's D call, not checked against the DNA. The DNA end lines up better with TRBJ2-7; the J call may be wrong. TRBV21-1 is tagged as a pseudogene. This CDR3 contains 16 residues. The CDR3 region is CASSTPGQEMQSEQYF. CDR3 nucleotide sequence: TGTGCCAGCAGCACCCCGGGACAGGAAATGCAAAGCGAGCAGTACTTC.